This entry describes one T cell receptor (beta chain). The antigen remains unidentified. The data were taken from a study of beta chain features in type 1 diabetes. Expressed TCRB transcripts were sequenced because the isolated RNA had all been reverse transcribed beforehand. Libraries were prepared by immunoSEQ multiplex PCR; TCRdb keeps only in-frame clonotypes and omits some of them. Of 65,000 to 85,000 clones detected, approximately 47% appear once; the ten largest clones hold 0.65% to 0.75%. CDR1 is SGDLS, CDR2 YYNGEE, per germline. Trimming removed 2 bases from V and 0 bases from J, with 8 bases in between. CDR3 size: 14 residues. Study-wide findings and caveats: Junctions at VDJ sites from type 1 diabetes patients had fewer insertions and more deletions. Type 1 diabetes patients had moderately but significantly shorter TCRB CDR3s in all four CD4+ subsets.

The receptor was isolated from a young man with type 1 diabetes. The sample was central memory CD4+ T cells from blood. This rearrangement joins TRBV9 to TRBJ1-1; the D gene is possibly TRBD1 (6 bases). CDR3 sequence: CASSVQGMNTEAFF. The CDR3 bases are TGTGCCAGCAGCGTTCAGGGGATGAACACTGAAGCTTTCTTT.